The entry below describes one T cell receptor beta chain. This clone was observed a few times. The clone's antigen remains unknown. Per-nucleotide qualities are absent, and no much larger clonotype sits a single base away. The sample is drawn from a study of T cell changes during pregnancy in multiple sclerosis (dated by TCRdb to about 2019). With respect to the entire study: Changes in the T cell repertoire over the course of pregnancy were examined in this study in women with multiple sclerosis.

The library was obtained by the immunoSEQ multiplex PCR assay. Here the immuneACCESS table is served through TCRdb, limited to in-frame sequences with V and J called. Missing clones are a known gap in these copies; in checked studies unresolved V genes cover under half, and the rest lacks a known reason. This sample has roughly 110,000 clones in its table, and about 89% of those were observed once. The ten largest clones capture roughly 1.6% of the sample. The CDR3 measures 14 amino acids from cysteine to phenylalanine. The entry retains the CDR3 DNA only, 42 bases that are in frame from base 1. Trimming accounts for 2 bases at V and 5 bases at J, while the number of junction bases matched to no gene is 5. The germline V gene sets CDR1 to SNHLY and CDR2 to FYNNEI.

The source was peripheral blood, collected before pregnancy. The receptor comes from a female donor with multiple sclerosis, enrolled in a pregnancy study. Recombination connected TRBV2 to TRBJ2-7, with 8 bases matching TRBD2. Here is the DNA: TGTGCCAGCAGTGAATGGCGGGAGGCTAACGAGCAGTACTTC. The resulting protein is CASSEWREANEQYF.